The present T cell receptor beta chain was sequenced within a study of blood T cell repertoires in COVID-19. The CDR3 sequence is 15 residues long. In germline, CDR1 is SGDLS, CDR2 YYNGEE. The V segment lost 5 bases and the J segment 2 bases; nucleotides outside the gene matches: 5. TCRdb's table, derived via immunoSEQ multiplex PCR, lists solely in-frame clones and lacks some. The sample has about 62,000 clones, 75% to 90% seen once; the top ten hold roughly 18%. This TCR was sampled from a woman in her fifties or sixties with COVID-19, enrolled during active disease. Sequencing was carried out using peripheral blood. The V and J genes are TRBV9 and TRBJ2-2; 8 nucleotides match TRBD2. CDR3 sequence: CASSLSGSNTGELFF. CDR3 nucleotides: TGTGCCAGCAGTCTGAGCGGGAGTAACACCGGGGAGCTGTTTTTT.